These T cell receptor beta chains were read from a single sample in a study. Assay: immunoSEQ multiplex PCR; the TCRdb copy retains only in-frame clones and omits some. The data hold nearly 70,000 clones, with 93% observed a single time. Sequencing used PBMCs. Receptor source: a man aged 40-49 years with rheumatoid arthritis. The CDR3 runs from the conserved cysteine through the conserved F or W. Each record gives: clone size, D gene, V gene, J gene, CDR3 DNA, CDR3 protein. D genes are given only for firm matches. The size of a clone is reported for some rows only, either as once, few or many, or as a class for expanded clones.

.	TRBD2	TRBV6-2/TRBV6-3	TRBJ2-1	TGTGCCAGCAGTTTAGTACTAGCGGAGTGGGGGATATACAATGAGCAGTTCTTC	CASSLVLAEWGIYNEQFF
.	TRBD2	TRBV24-1	TRBJ2-5	TGTGCCACCAGTGATTTTGGGCGGGAGGGCCGATTGACCCAGTACTTC	CATSDFGREGRLTQYF
.	TRBD1	TRBV10-3	TRBJ1-1	TGTGCCATCAGTGAGCTCAGGGGGCACACTGAAGCTTTCTTT	CAISELRGHTEAFF
once	.	TRBV11-2	TRBJ2-6	TGTGCCAGCAGCTTAGGGCAGCTCTCTGGGGCCAACGTCCTGACTTTC	CASSLGQLSGANVLTF
.	.	TRBV9	TRBJ2-7	TGTGCCAGCAGCCCCCGTTTGCTGAGCGAGCAGTACTTC	CASSPRLLSEQYF
.	TRBD2	TRBV7-9	TRBJ2-1	TGTGCCAGCAGAAATAGCGGGAGGGCCATTTTTAATGAGCAGTTCTTC	CASRNSGRAIFNEQFF
once	TRBD1	TRBV27	TRBJ2-7	TGTGCCAGCAGTCTTGGGGACAGGGGTTCCTACGAGCAGTACTTC	CASSLGDRGSYEQYF
.	.	TRBV25-1	TRBJ1-2	TGTGCCAGCAGTACTCGGAGCTATGGCTACACCTTC	CASSTRSYGYTF
few	TRBD1	TRBV3-1/TRBV3-2	TRBJ1-5	TGTGCCAGCAGCCTCCAGGGGGCGAGCAATCAGCCCCAGCATTTT	CASSLQGASNQPQHF
.	.	TRBV29-1	TRBJ1-1	TGCAGCGTCGACAGGAACACTGAAGCTTTCTTT	CSVDRNTEAFF
.	TRBD2	TRBV12-5	TRBJ2-1	TGTGCTAGTGCGCGGGGGGCGTCCTACAATGAGCAGTTCTTC	CASARGASYNEQFF
.	.	TRBV5-1	TRBJ2-6	TGCGCCAGCAGCCGGAGCGGCTCTGGGGCCAACGTCCTGACTTTC	CASSRSGSGANVLTF
.	TRBD1	TRBV30	TRBJ2-5	TGTGCCTGGACCCCCAGGACAGGGAAAAAGACCCAGTACTTC	CAWTPRTGKKTQYF
few	.	TRBV20-1	TRBJ1-2	TGCAGTGCTAGAGCAGGGTTTGGCTACACCTTC	CSARAGFGYTF
.	.	TRBV6-2/TRBV6-3	TRBJ1-6	TGTGCCAGCAGTTACGGGGGCTTGGGTAATTCACCCCTCCACTTT	CASSYGGLGNSPLHF
.	.	TRBV6-5	TRBJ2-3	TGTGCCAGCAGTTACTCGTTAGGGGCAGCGGCGGATACGCAGTATTTT	CASSYSLGAAADTQYF
.	.	TRBV6-2/TRBV6-3	TRBJ2-5	TGTGCCAGCAGTTACCGGTTTGAGACCCAGTACTTC	CASSYRFETQYF
.	TRBD1	TRBV10-3	TRBJ2-7	TGTGCCATCAGTGGGCGGGACAGGGGCGCCTACGAGCAGTACTTC	CAISGRDRGAYEQYF
.	TRBD2	TRBV10-3	TRBJ2-6	TGTGCCATCAGTGACTCGCTAGCGGGCCCATCCAACGTCCTGACTTTC	CAISDSLAGPSNVLTF
.	.	TRBV19	TRBJ2-7	TGTGCCAGTAGTGTTGGGACCCCCTACGAGCAGTACTTC	CASSVGTPYEQYF
.	.	TRBV7-2	TRBJ2-5	TGTGCCAGCAGCCGCCTAGGGGGCCAAGAGACCCAGTACTTC	CASSRLGGQETQYF
.	TRBD1	TRBV6-5	TRBJ2-7	TGTGCCAGCAGTTACGGACAGGGGTCTCCATACGAGCAGTACTTC	CASSYGQGSPYEQYF
once	.	TRBV10-2	TRBJ1-2	TGCGCCAGCAGTGAGTACCGAGCTCTGGGCTACACCTTC	CASSEYRALGYTF
.	.	TRBV4-1	TRBJ2-6	TGCGCCAGCAGCCAAGTATGGACCTCTGGGGCCAACGTCCTGACTTTC	CASSQVWTSGANVLTF
.	.	TRBV7-2	TRBJ1-5	TGTGCCAGCAGCTTTTCGGGTTCGGTCCAGCCCCAGCATTTT	CASSFSGSVQPQHF
.	TRBD1	TRBV19	TRBJ2-5	TGTGCCAGCATGGACAGGGGGTACCAAGAGACCCAGTACTTC	CASMDRGYQETQYF
few	TRBD2	TRBV19	TRBJ2-7	TGTGCCAGTAGTACCCAGGGACTAGCGGGATTCTACGAGCAGTACTTC	CASSTQGLAGFYEQYF
.	.	TRBV4-3	TRBJ2-7	TGCGCCAGCAGCCAAGAACACGGCTCCTACGAGCAGTACTTC	CASSQEHGSYEQYF
.	.	TRBV6-5	TRBJ2-7	TGTGCCAGCAGTTACGGGACATCCGAGCAGTACTTC	CASSYGTSEQYF
.	.	TRBV12-3/TRBV12-4	TRBJ1-2	TGTGCCAGCAGTACCGGACAGAACTATGGCTACACCTTC	CASSTGQNYGYTF
.	TRBD1	TRBV5-1	TRBJ2-7	TGCGCCAGCAGCGCCCCGGACAGGGATTTGGGCGAGCAGTACTTC	CASSAPDRDLGEQYF
once	.	TRBV30	TRBJ1-5	TGTGCCTGGAGTTCGAGGGGCAATCAGCCCCAGCATTTT	CAWSSRGNQPQHF
.	.	TRBV7-8	TRBJ1-1	TGTGCCAGCAGCCGACGCCAACAAGCCACTGAAGCTTTCTTT	CASSRRQQATEAFF
.	.	TRBV2	TRBJ2-3	TGTGCCAGCAGCGACTCTAGCACAGATACGCAGTATTTT	CASSDSSTDTQYF
.	.	TRBV28	TRBJ1-5	TGTGCCAGCAGTTTCCCGGGAAATAGCAATCAGCCCCAGCATTTT	CASSFPGNSNQPQHF
once	TRBD2	TRBV7-2	TRBJ2-7	TGTGCCAGCAGTTGGGGGACTAGCGGGAGTTACGAGCAGTACTTC	CASSWGTSGSYEQYF
.	.	TRBV6-5	TRBJ1-2	TGTGCCAGCAAGTTGACAGGAAATAACTATGGCTACACCTTC	CASKLTGNNYGYTF
.	TRBD1	TRBV5-1	TRBJ1-6	TGCGCCAGCAGCTTTAAAGGGACAGGTGACAATTCACCCCTCCACTTT	CASSFKGTGDNSPLHF
.	.	TRBV6-6	TRBJ1-5	TGTGCCAGCCGTGGGGGGGAATATCAGCCCCAGCATTTT	CASRGGEYQPQHF
once	.	TRBV28	TRBJ1-2	TGTGCCAGCAGCCTGAACTATGGCTACACCTTC	CASSLNYGYTF
.	.	TRBV9	TRBJ2-1	TGTGCCAGCAGCGCGCAGGGTTTAGCTGAGCAGTTCTTC	CASSAQGLAEQFF
.	.	TRBV11-1	TRBJ2-3	TGTGCCAGCAGCTTAGATGGGAGCTCCAGGGTGGATACGCAGTATTTT	CASSLDGSSRVDTQYF
.	.	TRBV6-2/TRBV6-3	TRBJ2-7	TGTGCCAGCAGTTACTTGGGGGTGGCGGTTGCTGGAGCCGAGCAGTACTTC	CASSYLGVAVAGAEQYF
.	.	TRBV7-3	TRBJ1-2	TGTGCCAGCAGCTTAGGGGGGGACTATGGCTACACCTTC	CASSLGGDYGYTF
.	TRBD2	TRBV30	TRBJ2-2	TGTGCCTGGAGTGGGGGACTAGCGGTTATGAACACCGGGGAGCTGTTTTTT	CAWSGGLAVMNTGELFF
.	TRBD1	TRBV7-2	TRBJ1-1	TGTGCCAGCCGCAACCCGGGACAGAATAAAGCTTTCTTT	CASRNPGQNKAFF
.	.	TRBV29-1	TRBJ1-2	TGCAGCGTTGATCGTAACGGCGGGGGCTACACCTTC	CSVDRNGGGYTF
.	TRBD2	TRBV6-4	TRBJ2-3	TGTGCCAGCAGACGACTAGCGTCTAGCACAGATACGCAGTATTTT	CASRRLASSTDTQYF
.	.	TRBV29-1	TRBJ2-5	TGCAGCGTTTCCCGGTCCCCCGGGGCCCAGTACTTC	CSVSRSPGAQYF
.	.	TRBV27	TRBJ1-1	TGTGCCAGCAGTTTAAAAAGGGGGACGAGGACTGAAGCTTTCTTT	CASSLKRGTRTEAFF
.	.	TRBV7-2	TRBJ2-3	TGTGCCAGCAGCCCCCGAGGCTATCGGGACCCTTTCATCGATACGCAGTATTTT	CASSPRGYRDPFIDTQYF
.	.	TRBV20-1	TRBJ1-5	TGCAGTGCTAGTACCAGGGATTATCAGCCCCAGCATTTT	CSASTRDYQPQHF
.	.	TRBV14	TRBJ2-3	TGTGCCAGCAGCCCGGGACAAGCTAGCACAGATACGCAGTATTTT	CASSPGQASTDTQYF
.	.	TRBV18	TRBJ2-1	TGTGCCAGCTCATCCGGTGCGAGTACTTACAATGAGCAGTTCTTC	CASSSGASTYNEQFF
once	.	TRBV4-1	TRBJ2-6	TGCGCCAGCAGCCAAGGCATGACAGCAAACTCCAACGTCCTGACTTTC	CASSQGMTANSNVLTF
few	TRBD2	TRBV6-5	TRBJ2-1	TGTGCCAGCAGTTACTCGAGAGCGGGGGGGCAGAATGAGCAGTTCTTC	CASSYSRAGGQNEQFF